A single T cell receptor beta chain is shown here with its context. Its antigen is still unknown. The germline V and J ends were trimmed by 0 bases and 1 base, with 12 bases remaining between them. This CDR3 contains 16 residues. Germline CDR1 is SGHRS and CDR2 is YFSETQ. This sample is drawn from a study of vaccination effects on CD4 cells after COVID-19. Study-wide findings and caveats: There was only 1 of 255 vaccine-induced clones in healthy vaccinees that cross-reacted with common cold coronaviruses. Substantial clonal contraction characterized both infection- and vaccine-induced clones late after vaccination.

CD4+ T cells specific for antigen were expanded with viral peptide pools by the ViraFEST assay before sequencing. At the end of roughly ten days of culture, CD4+ T cells were isolated. Absence of prior SARS-CoV-2 infection characterized the vaccine recipients, who showed negative nucleocapsid antibodies. Half of the medium was exchanged for IL-2 medium on both days 3 and 7. Sequencing was performed with immunoSEQ multiplex PCR; in TCRdb, only in-frame clones are kept and a portion is missing. The table records 67,000 or so clones, roughly 78% of them present only once. Sample: CD4+ T cells from PBMCs cultured with HCoV-OC43 spike peptides, taken before COVID-19 vaccination. This sample's subset: HCoV-OC43 spike overlapping peptide pool stimulation. This sequence was found in a human donor who received a COVID-19 vaccine. This chain links TRBV5-1 with TRBJ2-3; D gene ambiguous. CDR3 amino acids: CASSLGPVSGTDTQYF. The CDR3 coding sequence is TGCGCCAGCAGCTTGGGACCGGTGAGTGGCACAGATACGCAGTATTTT.